This TCR beta chain stems from a study of PD-1 blockade in mismatch repair-deficient tumors. Study-level information: Enrolled 2013-2016, patients had progressing, pretreated mismatch repair-deficient cancers of 12 types. Study-wide results and caveats: After pembrolizumab, tumor-resident clones rose rapidly, then generally contracted before radiologic responses.

Germline V gene data show CDR1 as SGDLS and CDR2 as YYNGEE. The CDR3 loop spans 15 amino acids. V shed 3 bases and J shed 4 bases, with 14 bases lying between them. As concerns this clone: The antigen is not known.

TCRdb's table, derived via immunoSEQ multiplex PCR, lists solely in-frame clones and lacks some. The sample lists fewer than 60,000 clones; under 85% were seen once. This TCR came from an adult with mismatch repair-deficient cancer. The gene calls are TRBV9 and TRBJ2-1; the D gene could be TRBD1 or TRBD2 (5 bases each). Sample: PBMCs, taken before pembrolizumab treatment. In DNA, the CDR3 is TGTGCCAGCAGCGGGGACGGGGCAGGGTACAATGAGCAGTTCTTC. It codes for CASSGDGAGYNEQFF.